These 24 T cell receptor beta chains were sequenced from one sample in a study of blood T cell repertoires in COVID-19. Assay used: immunoSEQ multiplex PCR; TCRdb lists only in-frame clones, some missing. The sample yields 150,000 to 200,000 clones, 76% seen once. Sequenced sample: PBMCs or T cells enriched from blood (not recorded which). These receptor sequences come from a woman between 50 and 59 years old with acute COVID-19.

V gene TRBV7-9 combines with J gene TRBJ1-2; a weak D match, TRBD1 (5 bases). V dropped 8 bases and J dropped 0 bases, with 13 bases sitting between them. From germline, CDR1 is SEHNR and CDR2 FQNEAQ (reference sequence). The CDR3 sequence is 14 residues long. The CDR3 region is CASPGGKTNYGYTF. The CDR3 region has the DNA TGTGCCAGCCCCGGGGGTAAAACTAACTATGGCTACACCTTC.

This clone was recorded only once. This chain joins TRBV28 and TRBJ1-6, with 7 bases aligning to TRBD1. This CDR3 comprises 16 residues. Germline lookup yields CDR1 MDHEN and CDR2 SYDVKM. Trimming removed 2 bases from V and 7 bases from J; junction bases left unmatched: 8. The CDR3 DNA follows: TGTGCCAGCAGTTTAACCCGGCAGGGGGGAAATTCACCCCTCCACTTT. Its protein product is CASSLTRQGGNSPLHF.

This clone has ten or more counts. The V gene is TRBV3-1 (or the pseudogene TRBV3-2), the J gene TRBJ2-5; a possible D gene is TRBD2 (5 bases). Germline-derived CDR1 and CDR2 are LGHDT and YNNKEL (reference sequence). The CDR3 loop spans 16 amino acids. The ends were cut back, 6 bases at V and 5 bases at J, with 22 bases in the middle. The CDR3 protein is CASRPPLLEPGETQYF. DNA for the CDR3: TGTGCCAGCAGGCCCCCCCTACTAGAACCTGGGGAGACCCAGTACTTC.

V gene TRBV29-1 combines with J gene TRBJ2-1; D perhaps matches TRBD2 (6 bases). The germline V gene encodes CDR1 SQVTM and CDR2 ANQGSEA. V lost 6 bases and J 6 bases, leaving 21 bases between the germline ends. The CDR3 is 15 residues long. The CDR3 region is CSVEKTSSRVNEQFF. CDR3 DNA: TGCAGCGTCGAGAAAACTAGCAGTCGAGTCAATGAGCAGTTCTTC.

This clone turned up a few times. The chain links TRBV6-5 to TRBJ1-1, with a possible D match to TRBD1 (5 bases). Trimming removed 0 bases at V and 5 bases at J, with 16 bases between. The CDR3 runs 16 residues. Per the germline V gene, CDR1 is MNHEY and CDR2 is SVGAGI. Here the CDR3 reads CASSYSRGGRWTEAFF. The CDR3 DNA sequence: TGTGCCAGCAGTTACTCGCGCGGGGGTCGGTGGACTGAAGCTTTCTTT.

The CDR3: CASSGGDLNTGELFF. In DNA, the CDR3 is TGTGCCAGCAGCGGTGGGGACTTGAACACCGGGGAGCTGTTTTTT. The chain is built from TRBV9 and TRBJ2-2, with TRBD2 as a possible D gene (6 bases). With 3 bases removed from V and 1 base from J, the gap between germline ends came to 10 bases. Germline V CDR1 and CDR2: SGDLS, YYNGEE. The CDR3 length is 15 residues.

V usage is TRBV7-9 and J usage is TRBJ2-2; a possible D gene is TRBD2 (6 bases). V was trimmed by 6 bases and J by 6 bases, leaving 17 bases between them. Germline-derived CDR1 and CDR2 are SEHNR and FQNEAQ (reference sequence). The CDR3 spans 15 residues. The CDR3 is CASSWTGSGAGELFF. DNA of the CDR3: TGTGCCAGCAGTTGGACCGGATCGGGGGCCGGGGAGCTGTTTTTT.

This clone was detected a few times. The V gene is TRBV29-1, the J gene TRBJ1-1; D is uncertain. V was cut by 3 bases and J by 0 bases, with 17 bases left in between. This CDR3 spans 16 amino acids. Germline values: CDR1 SQVTM, CDR2 ANQGSEA. DNA for the CDR3: TGCAGCGTTGAGGGCACCTCTCCGGGGATGAACACTGAAGCTTTCTTT. Protein sequence: CSVEGTSPGMNTEAFF.

The chain has TRBV7-3 and TRBJ1-5, with TRBD1 as a possible D gene (5 bases). V lost 1 base, J lost 3 bases, and 16 bases lay in between. The CDR3 covers 17 residues. Germline V gene data show CDR1 as SGHTA and CDR2 as FQGTGA. Written as DNA, the CDR3 is TGTGCCAGCAGCTTAAAGTCATCACAGGAACCCAATCAGCCCCAGCATTTT. It specifies CASSLKSSQEPNQPQHF. The whole variable domain, filled in from reference TRBV7-3 and TRBJ1-5, reads GAGVSQTPSNKVTEKGKYVELRCDPISGHTALYWYRQSLGQGPEFLIYFQGTGAADDSGLPNDRFFAVRPEGSVSTLKIQRTERGDSAVYLCASSLKSSQEPNQPQHFGDGTRLSIL.

The rearrangement joins TRBV5-5 to TRBJ2-7; tentative D call: TRBD1 (6 bases). Trimming shortened V by 0 bases and J by 3 bases, and 16 bases separated the two germline ends. The CDR3 has 16 amino acids. Germline-derived CDR1 and CDR2 are SGHKS and YYEKEE (reference sequence). The CDR3 sequence is CASSLGGRGLFYEQYV. The CDR3 DNA sequence: TGTGCCAGCAGCTTGGGGGGCAGGGGCCTATTCTACGAGCAGTACGTC.

The chain is built from TRBV4-2 and TRBJ2-6; tentatively, D is TRBD1 (5 bases). Germline loops: CDR1 LGHNA, CDR2 YNFKEQ. The CDR3 spans 16 residues. V dropped 4 bases and J dropped 2 bases, with 12 bases sitting between them. The CDR3 coding sequence is TGTGCCAGCAGCCCTGCCGTGGGGCCTGGGGCCAACGTCCTGACTTTC. Translating gives CASSPAVGPGANVLTF.

The rearrangement joins TRBV2 to TRBJ2-1; TRBD2 matches 7 bases. Trimming took 10 bases from V and 5 from J; bases not matched to a gene: 11. Germline V gene lookup returns CDR1 SNHLY and CDR2 FYNNEI. This CDR3 comprises 14 residues. The CDR3 DNA reads TGTGCCACCATCAAGGGAAGCGGGGACAATGAGCAGTTCTTC. Protein sequence: CATIKGSGDNEQFF.

V usage is TRBV29-1 and J usage is TRBJ1-5; the D gene is possibly TRBD1 (5 bases). The V gene's germline CDR1 is SQVTM and CDR2 ANQGSEA. The CDR3 runs to 12 residues. V lost 4 bases and J lost 3, with 7 bases in between. The chain's CDR3 is CSVGQYNQPQHF. CDR3 nucleotide sequence: TGCAGCGTTGGACAGTACAATCAGCCCCAGCATTTT.

The chain recombines TRBV6-6 with TRBJ1-4; 10 bases fit TRBD1. The CDR3 has 15 amino acids. With V trimmed by 2 bases and J by 7 bases, 4 bases remained unmatched. The germline gives CDR1 MNHNY, CDR2 SVGAGI (reference sequence). The CDR3 DNA sequence: TGTGCCAGCAGTTACCGGACAGGGGGTTCTGAAAAACTGTTTTTT. Amino acid sequence: CASSYRTGGSEKLFF.

The genes are TRBV11-2 and TRBJ1-1; D is undetermined. CDR1 and CDR2 (germline): SGHAT, FQNNGV. The CDR3 covers 13 residues. Trimming took 3 bases from V and 5 from J, leaving 10 bases between them. The CDR3 coding sequence is TGTGCCAGCAGCTTGTCAGGTCAGACTGAAGCTTTCTTT. Protein product: CASSLSGQTEAFF.

The chain couples TRBV10-3 to TRBJ2-5, with 9 bases identical to TRBD1. V dropped 5 bases and J dropped 5; count of bases not matched to a gene: 6. The CDR3 runs to 14 residues. CDR1 is ENHRY, CDR2 SYGVKD, per germline. The CDR3 protein is CAISHPTGGETQYF. CDR3 nucleotides: TGTGCCATCAGTCACCCGACAGGGGGGGAGACCCAGTACTTC.

The chain is built from TRBV5-1 and TRBJ1-5, with 7 bases identical to TRBD1. Germline V gene sequence: CDR1 SGHRS, CDR2 YFSETQ. The CDR3 runs 13 residues. V lost 2 bases and J lost 4; bases outside the gene matches: 0. In DNA, the CDR3 is TGCGCCAGCAGCTTACAGGGGAATCAGCCCCAGCATTTT. Amino acids: CASSLQGNQPQHF.

The chain links TRBV19 to TRBJ2-2; the match to TRBD2 covers 10 bases. The CDR3 loop spans 17 amino acids. Trimming removed 7 bases from V and 0 bases from J; junction bases left unmatched: 8. CDR1 is LNHDA and CDR2 is SQIVND in the germline V gene (reference sequence). The CDR3: CASTLSSGGANTGELFF. DNA of the CDR3: TGTGCCAGTACCCTGAGCAGCGGGGGGGCGAACACCGGGGAGCTGTTTTTT.

This clone was seen a handful of times. The chain carries TRBV6-5 and TRBJ2-1; TRBD1 matches 9 bases. The germline V gene has CDR1 MNHEY and CDR2 SVGAGI. The CDR3 sequence is 14 residues long. After removal of 5 bases from V and 7 bases from J, the junction contained 6 bases not matched to a gene. The CDR3 protein is CASSRPGQGNEQFF. CDR3 bases: TGTGCCAGCAGTCGGCCGGGACAGGGAAATGAGCAGTTCTTC.

This chain uses TRBV3-1 (or the pseudogene TRBV3-2) with TRBJ1-5; D possibly corresponds to TRBD1 (6 bases). Germline values: CDR1 LGHDT, CDR2 YNNKEL (reference sequence). The length of the CDR3 is 19 residues. The V gene lost 0 bases and the J gene lost 4 bases, with 22 bases spanning the gap. CDR3 protein: CASSQESKLGGVWNQPQHF. The DNA for the CDR3 is TGTGCCAGCAGCCAAGAGTCGAAATTAGGGGGAGTTTGGAATCAGCCCCAGCATTTT.

This clone was observed a few times. The rearrangement links TRBV5-4 to TRBJ1-2, with unresolved D. The CDR3 consists of 17 residues. CDR1 is SGHNT, CDR2 YYREEE, per germline (reference sequence). The V end lost 3 bases, the J end lost 2 bases, and 20 bases lay between the germline ends. The CDR3 DNA sequence: TGTGCCAGCAGCTGGAAAACTTTTGGGCAGATAAACTATGGCTACACCTTC. Its translation is CASSWKTFGQINYGYTF.

This clone was detected only a few times. The chain links TRBV6-4 to TRBJ2-1; 8 positions match TRBD2. The germline V gene encodes CDR1 MRHNA and CDR2 SNTAGT. Trimming removed 4 bases from V and 4 bases from J; junction bases left unmatched: 3. This CDR3 has 14 amino acids. The CDR3, as DNA: TGTGCCAGCAGTGCGGGGGGGGAATACAATGAGCAGTTCTTC. It specifies CASSAGGEYNEQFF.

The V gene is TRBV20-1, the J gene TRBJ1-2; D gene uncertain. The germline V and J ends were trimmed by 7 bases and 4 bases, with 10 bases remaining between them. This CDR3 has 11 residues. Germline V CDR1 and CDR2: DFQATT, SNEGSKA (reference sequence). The CDR3 reads CSGWETYGYTF. The CDR3, as DNA: TGCAGTGGGTGGGAGACCTATGGCTACACCTTC.

This rearrangement joins TRBV6-6 to TRBJ1-1, with unresolved D. Germline loops: CDR1 MNHNY, CDR2 SVGAGI (reference sequence). V lost 3 bases, J lost 1 base, and 6 bases lay in between. The CDR3 sequence is 13 residues long. CDR3 amino acids: CASSYPGNTEAFF. As DNA, the CDR3 is TGTGCCAGCAGTTATCCAGGGAACACTGAAGCTTTCTTT.